The present T cell receptor (beta chain) was sequenced within a study of spatial heterogeneity in lung cancer. V shed 2 bases and J 3 bases; nucleotides not matched to a gene: 4. The germline V gene has CDR1 SGHDN and CDR2 FVKESK. This CDR3 contains 15 residues. TCRdb analysed the 5' RACE reads with MiXCR anew, one entry per CDR3 protein. The sample has roughly 75,000 distinct CDR3 sequences, 10% to 15% seen once. This clonotype was seen only a few times. Time point given: sample taken at primary tumor resection. Tumor, nontumor lung or frozen PBMC supplied whole RNA, sequenced without sorting. The TCR was taken from a male donor with early-stage non-small cell lung cancer. The chain employs TRBV14 and TRBJ2-7; TRBD2 matches at 10 bases. The sample was PBMCs, taken at surgery. Here the CDR3 reads CASSQLAGGRYEQYF. CDR3 sequence (DNA): TGTGCCAGCAGCCAATTAGCGGGAGGCCGCTACGAGCAGTACTTC. Variable domain in full (rest from reference TRBV14 and TRBJ2-7): EAGVTQFPSHSVIEKGQTVTLRCDPISGHDNLYWYRRVMGKEIKFLLHFVKESKQDESGMPNNRFLAERTGGTYSTLKVQPAELEDSGVYFCASSQLAGGRYEQYFGPGTRLTVT.